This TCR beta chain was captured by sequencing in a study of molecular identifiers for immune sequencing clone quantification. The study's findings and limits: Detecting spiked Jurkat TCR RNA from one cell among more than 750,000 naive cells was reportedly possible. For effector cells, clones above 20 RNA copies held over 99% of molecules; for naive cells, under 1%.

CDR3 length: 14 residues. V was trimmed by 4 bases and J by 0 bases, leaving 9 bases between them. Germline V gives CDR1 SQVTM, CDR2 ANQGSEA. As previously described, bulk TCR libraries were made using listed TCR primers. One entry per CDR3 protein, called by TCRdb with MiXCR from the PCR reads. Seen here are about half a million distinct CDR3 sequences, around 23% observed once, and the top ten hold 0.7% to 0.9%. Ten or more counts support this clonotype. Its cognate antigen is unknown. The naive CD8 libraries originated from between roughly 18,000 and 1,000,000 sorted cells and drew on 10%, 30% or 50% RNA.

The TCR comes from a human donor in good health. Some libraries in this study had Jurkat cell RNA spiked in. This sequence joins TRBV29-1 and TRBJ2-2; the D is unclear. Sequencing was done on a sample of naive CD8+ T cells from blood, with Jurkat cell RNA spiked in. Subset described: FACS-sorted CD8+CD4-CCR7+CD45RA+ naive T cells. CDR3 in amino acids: CSVAFAANTGELFF. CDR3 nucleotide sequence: TGCAGCGTTGCCTTTGCCGCGAACACCGGGGAGCTGTTTTTT.